These 2 T cell receptor beta chains were sequenced from one sample in a study of Tregs in tolerant kidney transplant recipients. Sequenced by immunoSEQ multiplex PCR; TCRdb stores in-frame clones only, minus some. Reported are around 33,000 clones; the ten largest clones contain 14%. Sequenced material: CD8+ T cells from blood, taken before the transplant. These receptors originate from a human donor who received a combined kidney and bone marrow transplant.

Points on this clone: With the read ending 3 residues before the CDR3 end, the germline J gene is used to fill in that end. V gene TRBV27 combines with J gene TRBJ2-2; 7 nucleotides agree with TRBD1. The CDR3 is 14 amino acids. V dropped 8 bases and J dropped 4; count of bases not matched to a gene: 7. Germline CDR1 and CDR2: MNHEY and SMNVEV (reference sequence). The CDR3 loop reads CASASGQSTGELFF. Incomplete CDR3 DNA: TGTGCCAGCGCGTCGGGACAGTCCACCGGGGAG.

Comment on this clone: Read data end 3 residues before the CDR3 end; the end is taken from the germline J gene. The rearrangement joins TRBV20-1 to TRBJ2-3; 14 bases are a match to TRBD2. This CDR3 comprises 19 residues. Trimming at V came to 1 base and at J to 2 bases, leaving 11 bases not matched to a gene. Germline-derived CDR1 and CDR2 are DFQATT and SNEGSKA (reference sequence). CDR3 residues: CSARGRLAGGSAITDTQYF. CDR3 DNA (partial): TGCAGTGCTAGAGGCCGACTAGCGGGAGGGTCGGCTATCACAGATACG.